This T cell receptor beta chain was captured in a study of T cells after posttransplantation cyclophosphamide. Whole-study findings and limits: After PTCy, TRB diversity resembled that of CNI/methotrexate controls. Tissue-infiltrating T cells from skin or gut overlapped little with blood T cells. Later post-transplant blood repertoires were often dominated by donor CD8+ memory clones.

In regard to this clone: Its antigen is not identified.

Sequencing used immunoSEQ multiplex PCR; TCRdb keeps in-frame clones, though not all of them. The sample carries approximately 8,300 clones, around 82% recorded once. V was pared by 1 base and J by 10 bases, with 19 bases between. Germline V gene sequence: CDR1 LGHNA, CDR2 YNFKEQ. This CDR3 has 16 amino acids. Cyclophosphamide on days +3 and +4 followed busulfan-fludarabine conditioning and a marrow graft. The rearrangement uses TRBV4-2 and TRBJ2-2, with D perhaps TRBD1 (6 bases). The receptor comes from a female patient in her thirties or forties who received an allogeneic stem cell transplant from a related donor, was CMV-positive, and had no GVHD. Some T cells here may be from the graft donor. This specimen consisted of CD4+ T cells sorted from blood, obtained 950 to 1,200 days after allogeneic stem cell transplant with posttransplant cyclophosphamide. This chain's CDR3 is CASSQGPFDRRLELFF. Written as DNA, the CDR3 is TGTGCCAGCAGCCAAGGCCCCTTTGACAGGCGACTGGAGCTGTTTTTT.